This TCR beta chain came from a study of cytomegalovirus exposure and HLA in healthy donors. Overall study findings and caveats: A later analysis showed HLA-associated TCR beta chains outstripping equally common others in clonal expansion.

Germline V gives CDR1 MNHEY, CDR2 SVGAGI. The V and J ends lost 2 bases and 2 bases, in that order; junction bases with no gene match: 2. The CDR3 contains 14 residues. This PCR relied on a set of 60 Vbeta primers and 13 Jbeta primers. Repertoires were generated with immunoSEQ multiplex PCR, while TCRdb's copy carries only in-frame clones and drops some. The sample includes about 200,000 clones, 70% to 90% of them seen just once. About this clone: The antigen is unknown.

What was sequenced was PBMCs. This rearrangement joins TRBV6-5 to TRBJ2-7, with 8 nucleotides matching TRBD1. This clonotype was sampled from a woman aged 30 to 39 in good health and CMV-seronegative. CDR3: CASSYAGQAYEQYF. CDR3 nucleotide sequence: TGTGCCAGCAGTTACGCGGGACAGGCCTACGAGCAGTACTTC.